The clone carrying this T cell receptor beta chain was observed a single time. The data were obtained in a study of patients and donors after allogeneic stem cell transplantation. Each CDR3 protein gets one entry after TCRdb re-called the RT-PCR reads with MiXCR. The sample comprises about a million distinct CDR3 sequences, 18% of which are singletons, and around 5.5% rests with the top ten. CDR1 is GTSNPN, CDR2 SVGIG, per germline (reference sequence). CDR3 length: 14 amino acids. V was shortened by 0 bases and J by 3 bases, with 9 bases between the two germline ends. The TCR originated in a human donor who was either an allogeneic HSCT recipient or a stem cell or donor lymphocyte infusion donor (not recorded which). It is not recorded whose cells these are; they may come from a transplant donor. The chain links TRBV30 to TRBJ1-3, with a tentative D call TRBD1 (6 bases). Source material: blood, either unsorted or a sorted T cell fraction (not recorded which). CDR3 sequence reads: CAWSVRDNGNTIYF. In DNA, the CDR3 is TGTGCCTGGAGTGTACGGGACAATGGAAACACCATATATTTT.